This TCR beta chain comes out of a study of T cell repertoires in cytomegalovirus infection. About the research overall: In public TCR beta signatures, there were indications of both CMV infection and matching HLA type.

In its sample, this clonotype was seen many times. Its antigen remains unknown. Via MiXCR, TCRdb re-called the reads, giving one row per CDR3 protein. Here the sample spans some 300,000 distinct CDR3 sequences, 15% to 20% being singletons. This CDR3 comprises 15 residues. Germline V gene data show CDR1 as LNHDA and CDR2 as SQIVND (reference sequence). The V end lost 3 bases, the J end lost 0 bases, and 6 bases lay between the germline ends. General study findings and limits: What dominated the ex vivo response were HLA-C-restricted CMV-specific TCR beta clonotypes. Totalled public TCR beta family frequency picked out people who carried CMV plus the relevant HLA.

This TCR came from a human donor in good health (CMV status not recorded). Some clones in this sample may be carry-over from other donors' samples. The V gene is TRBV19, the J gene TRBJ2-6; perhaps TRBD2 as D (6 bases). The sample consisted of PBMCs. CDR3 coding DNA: TGTGCCAGTAGTATCGGGAGCTCTGGGGCCAACGTCCTGACTTTC. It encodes CASSIGSSGANVLTF.